This TCR beta chain was documented in a study of CD8 T cells in ankylosing spondylitis. Study results and caveats: A TCR beta motif made of several highly homologous variants seemed typical of ankylosing spondylitis blood.

As to this clonotype: Antigen specificity is unknown.

The CDR3 is 15 residues long. Trimming removed 4 bases from V and 8 bases from J; junction bases left unmatched: 11. Germline V CDR1 and CDR2: SGHKS, YYEKEE (reference sequence). TCRdb called the 5' RACE reads again in MiXCR, with one record for every CDR3 protein. The sample yields nearly 250,000 distinct CDR3 sequences, roughly 32% seen once. Sequenced material: blood, either unsorted or a sorted T cell fraction (not recorded which). The V gene is TRBV5-5, the J gene TRBJ1-4; 7 bases line up with TRBD1. This TCR derives from a male donor with ankylosing spondylitis or in good health (not recorded which). The chain's CDR3 is CASSLQGGLVEKLFF. CDR3 bases: TGTGCCAGCAGCCTTCAGGGGGGCCTGGTGGAAAAACTGTTTTTT.